Listed here are 23 T cell receptor beta chains from one sample, sequenced in a study of early T cells in non-severe SARS-CoV-2 infection (dated by TCRdb to the early 2020s). Libraries were made using 5' RACE. This sample was sequenced with a NextSeq 500. TCRdb ran its own pipeline on the public reads, namely fastp trimming at Q25 and MiXCR clone calling, and kept in-frame beta chains. Duplicate CDR3 protein sequences are folded into a single record with the most common DNA and genes. In all, the sample holds approximately 90,000 distinct CDR3 sequences, and around 12% of those were seen once. Of the sample, about 4.6% falls within the top ten clones. The sample was whole blood, taken at baseline. These receptors were taken from an adult who was a healthcare worker with PCR-confirmed SARS-CoV-2 infection or an uninfected control (not recorded which).

This chain uses TRBV19 with TRBJ2-1; 13 bases line up with TRBD2. V lost 3 bases to trimming and J lost 0 bases; unmatched junction nucleotides: 8. The germline CDR1 and CDR2 sequences are LNHDA and SQIVND (reference sequence). This CDR3 is 19 amino acids long. CDR3 nucleotide sequence: TGTGCCAGTAGTATGACTAGCGGGGGGACCGTCAGCTCCTACAATGAGCAGTTCTTC. It is translated as CASSMTSGGTVSSYNEQFF.

The table lists this clonotype with many counts. This sequence joins TRBV20-1 and TRBJ1-6, with a weak D call TRBD1 (6 bases). Trimming left V 8 bases short and J 10 bases short, with 21 bases between. Germline CDR1 and CDR2: DFQATT and SNEGSKA (reference sequence). The CDR3 is 14 amino acids. The CDR3 loop reads CSTDDGTMGSPLHF. CDR3 nucleotide sequence: TGCAGTACTGACGACGGGACAATGGGGTCACCCCTCCACTTT.

The chain recombines TRBV10-3 with TRBJ2-7; D gene unclear. Germline CDR1 reads ENHRY; CDR2 reads SYGVKD. V was pared by 2 bases and J by 1 base, with 9 bases between. The CDR3 loop spans 14 amino acids. CDR3 bases: TGTGCCATCAGTGAGGGTTTGTCGTCCTACGAGCAGTACTTC. Translating it yields CAISEGLSSYEQYF.

In this sample, this clonotype turned up many times. The J gene is TRBJ2-3, the V gene TRBV10-3, with a tentative D call TRBD2 (7 bases). Trimming removed 4 bases from V and 3 bases from J, with 17 bases in between. The CDR3 sequence is 16 residues long. CDR1 and CDR2 from the germline V gene are ENHRY and SYGVKD. The CDR3 region is CAISGSPGGVTDTQYF. The CDR3 coding sequence is TGTGCCATCAGTGGGTCTCCGGGGGGCGTGACAGATACGCAGTATTTT.

The chain recombines TRBV28 with TRBJ2-5; the D call may be TRBD1 or TRBD2 (5 bases each). Trimming shortened V by 5 bases and J by 4 bases, and 17 bases separated the two germline ends. The CDR3 extends over 15 amino acids. Germline CDR1 and CDR2: MDHEN and SYDVKM. CDR3: CASSPGTELRETQYF. Written as DNA, the CDR3 is TGTGCCAGCAGTCCCGGGACGGAGCTTCGAGAGACCCAGTACTTC.

This sequence joins TRBV28 and TRBJ2-5; no firm D call. Germline CDR1 is MDHEN and CDR2 is SYDVKM. The CDR3 totals 14 residues. V was clipped by 2 bases and J by 6 bases, with 13 bases between them. CDR3 in DNA: TGTGCCAGCAGTTTACGGACCACCACGCAGACCCAGTACTTC. Encoded protein: CASSLRTTTQTQYF.

The sample holds a few counts of this clonotype. The chain is built from TRBV6-5 and TRBJ1-6; D possibly corresponds to TRBD1 (5 bases). Trimming removed 0 bases from V and 14 bases from J, with 17 bases in between. CDR3 length equals 15 residues. Germline V gene sequence: CDR1 MNHEY, CDR2 SVGAGI. The CDR3 loop reads CASSYSTTRGVALHF. The CDR3 DNA reads TGTGCCAGCAGTTACTCGACAACCAGAGGGGTGGCCCTCCACTTT.

The chain is built from TRBV6-5 and TRBJ1-4, with a possible D match to TRBD1 (6 bases). Germline V lookup: CDR1 MNHEY, CDR2 SVGAGI. V lost 5 bases and J lost 8, with 15 bases in between. The CDR3 length is 14 residues. The CDR3 here is CASSTRGRGEKLFF. In DNA form, the CDR3 reads TGTGCCAGCAGTACCAGGGGCCGAGGCGAAAAACTGTTTTTT.

This chain links TRBV20-1 with TRBJ1-5, with D unresolved. Germline V CDR1 and CDR2: DFQATT, SNEGSKA (reference sequence). The length of the CDR3 is 12 residues. The germline V and J ends were trimmed by 1 base and 3 bases, with 4 bases remaining between them. CDR3 coding DNA: TGCAGTGCTAGAGCGGCCAATCAGCCCCAGCATTTT. Residues: CSARAANQPQHF.

J is TRBJ1-3 and V is TRBV7-2; TRBD1 matches 7 bases. The V gene's germline CDR1 is SGHTA and CDR2 FQGNSA. CDR3 size: 14 residues. With V trimmed by 5 bases and J by 6 bases, 7 bases remained unmatched. The CDR3 DNA reads TGTGCCAGCAGCGTAGGCACAGGGGAAAACACCATATATTTT. It is translated as CASSVGTGENTIYF.

The genes are TRBV12-3 or TRBV12-4 and TRBJ1-1, with D perhaps matching TRBD1 (6 bases). Trimming cost V 2 bases and J 4 bases, with 11 bases left between them. The CDR3 length is 14 residues. Written as DNA, the CDR3 is TGTGCCAGCAGTTTAATGGGGGCCGGCACTGAAGCTTTCTTT. Protein sequence: CASSLMGAGTEAFF.

The rearrangement uses TRBV12-3 or TRBV12-4 and TRBJ1-2; no firm D call. V was shortened by 6 bases and J by 6 bases, with 20 bases between the two germline ends. CDR3 size: 15 residues. This chain's CDR3 is CASSRWTGDDNGYTF. The CDR3 bases are TGTGCCAGCAGCCGATGGACCGGGGATGACAATGGCTACACCTTC.

This clonotype was counted ten times or more. The chain joins TRBV24-1 to TRBJ1-5, with 8 nucleotides matching TRBD1. V was pared by 1 base and J by 9 bases, with 4 bases of the junction left unmatched. The CDR3 covers 14 residues. Germline CDR1 reads KGHDR; CDR2 reads SFDVKD. CDR3 bases: TGTGCCACCAGTGATTTTGGACAGGGAACGCCCCAGCATTTT. Protein product: CATSDFGQGTPQHF.

The table lists this clonotype with a few counts. The V gene is TRBV20-1, the J gene TRBJ1-5, with D uncertain. Germline CDR1 DFQATT, CDR2 SNEGSKA (reference sequence). The ends were cut back, 6 bases at V and 5 bases at J, with 14 bases in the middle. The CDR3 is made up of 13 amino acids. The CDR3 spells CSATPGSHQPQHF. The CDR3 coding sequence is TGCAGTGCGACCCCCGGGTCTCATCAGCCCCAGCATTTT.

This clonotype was detected ten times or more. The chain is built from TRBV20-1 and TRBJ2-1; 11 positions match TRBD2. The CDR3 has 16 residues. V lost 0 bases and J lost 6; bases outside the gene matches: 7. Per the germline V gene, CDR1 is DFQATT and CDR2 is SNEGSKA (reference sequence). In DNA form, the CDR3 reads TGCAGTGCTAGAGATTGGGGGACTAGCGGTACCAATGAGCAGTTCTTC. Translated, it gives CSARDWGTSGTNEQFF.

There are a few counts of this clonotype. The rearrangement uses TRBV25-1 and TRBJ2-7; D may be TRBD1 (5 bases). Germline assignment: CDR1 MGHDK and CDR2 SYGVNS. This CDR3 has 13 amino acids. V lost 6 bases and J 2 bases, leaving 11 bases between the germline ends. In DNA form, the CDR3 reads TGTGCCAGCAGGGACACAGATACCTACGAGCAGTACTTC. Protein: CASRDTDTYEQYF.

This clonotype was seen at least ten times. Here the CDR3 DNA reads TGCGCCAGCAGCCGGGGTAACGATGAAAAACTGTTTTTT. Translated: CASSRGNDEKLFF. The V gene is TRBV5-1, the J gene TRBJ1-4; D is uncertain. There are 13 residues in the CDR3. Trimming left V 4 bases short and J 6 bases short, with 10 bases between. Germline V gene data show CDR1 as SGHRS and CDR2 as YFSETQ.

This clonotype was observed a few times. J is TRBJ1-1 and V is TRBV15, with a possible D match to TRBD1 (6 bases). CDR1 LNHNV and CDR2 YYDKDF come from the germline V gene (reference sequence). This CDR3 spans 13 amino acids. Trimming left V 3 bases short and J 3 bases short, with 8 bases between. This CDR3 is CATSSNRDTEAFF. The CDR3 bases are TGTGCCACCAGCAGTAACAGGGACACTGAAGCTTTCTTT.

This clonotype was found a few times. The genes are TRBV7-3 and TRBJ2-2; tentative D call: TRBD2 (6 bases). Trimming cost V 5 bases and J 5 bases, with 15 bases left between them. The V gene's germline CDR1 is SGHTA and CDR2 FQGTGA. This CDR3 comprises 15 residues. CDR3 nucleotide sequence: TGTGCCAGCAGCCTCTACGGAGGGCCGACCGGGGAGCTGTTTTTT. Its translation is CASSLYGGPTGELFF.

This clonotype was counted ten times or more. The chain recombines TRBV7-9 with TRBJ1-2, with D possibly being TRBD1 (5 bases). V lost 1 base and J 7 bases, leaving 10 bases between the germline ends. Germline V gene sequence: CDR1 SEHNR, CDR2 FQNEAQ (reference sequence). CDR3 length: 13 amino acids. CDR3 protein: CASSLEGRSGYTF. The CDR3 DNA reads TGTGCCAGCAGCTTAGAGGGGAGAAGTGGCTACACCTTC.

CDR3 amino acids: CASSLDTPVTEAFF. Here the CDR3 DNA reads TGCGCCAGCAGCTTGGACACCCCGGTGACTGAAGCTTTCTTT. V is TRBV5-1 and J is TRBJ1-1; D is undetermined. CDR1 SGHRS and CDR2 YFSETQ come from the germline V gene. The CDR3 extends over 14 amino acids. The V gene lost 0 bases and the J gene lost 5 bases, with 11 bases spanning the gap.

V gene TRBV27 combines with J gene TRBJ2-3; 8 nucleotides line up with TRBD2. Germline V gene data show CDR1 as MNHEY and CDR2 as SMNVEV (reference sequence). The CDR3 is made up of 16 amino acids. The J segment lost 3 bases and the V segment lost 6 bases, leaving 11 bases of the junction unmatched. As DNA, the CDR3 is TGTGCCAGCAGCCGGCTTAGGGCGGGGGGAACAGATACGCAGTATTTT. This gives the protein CASSRLRAGGTDTQYF.

The V and J genes are TRBV5-1 and TRBJ2-2, with TRBD2 matching over 14 bases. Germline trimming cut 0 bases from V and 2 bases from J; bases unmatched to any gene: 3. Germline CDR1 reads SGHRS; CDR2 reads YFSETQ. This CDR3 is 18 amino acids long. The CDR3 DNA follows: TGCGCCAGCAGCTTGGCCGGACTAGCGGGGGGTAACACCGGGGAGCTGTTTTTT. Protein sequence: CASSLAGLAGGNTGELFF.